A single sample is the source of the 28 T cell receptor beta chains below, sequenced in a study of PD-L1 blockade in urothelial cancer. TCRdb's table, derived via immunoSEQ multiplex PCR, lists solely in-frame clones and lacks some. The sample contains approximately 110,000 clones, under 85% of which appear only once. The sequences come from PBMCs, collected around atezolizumab (anti-PD-L1) treatment. These receptors all stem from a middle-aged man with urothelial cancer.

The chain has TRBV9 and TRBJ2-1; 9 bases line up with TRBD2. CDR3 length: 16 residues. V shed 4 bases and J 6 bases; nucleotides not matched to a gene: 11. Germline loops: CDR1 SGDLS, CDR2 YYNGEE. The chain's CDR3 is CASSPLRTSVGNEQFF. CDR3 coding DNA: TGTGCCAGCAGCCCCCTCCGGACTAGCGTCGGCAATGAGCAGTTCTTC.

This sequence joins TRBV28 and TRBJ2-3, with TRBD2 identical over 11 bases. Germline CDR1 reads MDHEN; CDR2 reads SYDVKM. The CDR3 runs to 13 residues. Trimming cost V 8 bases and J 14 bases; bases outside gene matches: 12. In DNA form, the CDR3 reads TGTGCCAGCCAAATAGCGGGAGGGGGAACTCCGTATTTT. Residues: CASQIAGGGTPYF.

The chain couples TRBV21-1 to TRBJ2-7; the table's D call, TRBD2, has no DNA check behind it. TRBV21-1 is annotated as a pseudogene. This CDR3 comprises 17 residues. The CDR3: CASSRGLTSDSSYEQYF. The CDR3 DNA sequence: TGTGCCAGCAGCAGAGGCCTTACCTCGGACTCTTCCTACGAGCAGTACTTC.

The rearrangement uses TRBV7-9 and TRBJ1-4; possible D gene TRBD1, 6 bases. The CDR3 consists of 16 residues. Germline V gives CDR1 SEHNR, CDR2 FQNEAQ (reference sequence). The ends were cut back, 5 bases at V and 0 bases at J, with 13 bases in the middle. The CDR3 reads CASSPPDRPTNEKLFF. For the CDR3, the DNA is TGTGCCAGCAGCCCACCCGACAGGCCAACTAATGAAAAACTGTTTTTT.

The chain recombines TRBV5-4 with TRBJ1-2, with D hard to call. There are 15 residues in the CDR3. The V and J ends lost 2 bases and 8 bases respectively, with 19 bases between them. Germline V gene lookup returns CDR1 SGHNT and CDR2 YYREEE (reference sequence). The CDR3 bases are TGTGCCAGCAGCTTCCTAGAGACGGCTTCGGAGGGCTACACCTTC. It encodes CASSFLETASEGYTF.

The chain combines TRBV18 with TRBJ1-5; D ambiguous. The germline V and J ends were trimmed by 5 bases and 6 bases, with 11 bases remaining between them. The germline V gene has CDR1 KGHSH and CDR2 LQKENI. The CDR3 has 13 residues. As DNA, the CDR3 is TGTGCCAGCTCAGAGGGTTTAGGTCAGCCCCAGCATTTT. Protein sequence: CASSEGLGQPQHF.

The chain is built from TRBV6-5 and TRBJ2-3; D perhaps matches TRBD1 (5 bases). The CDR3 extends over 12 amino acids. V was trimmed by 6 bases and J by 3 bases, leaving 7 bases between them. From germline, CDR1 is MNHEY and CDR2 SVGAGI. CDR3 nucleotide sequence: TGTGCCAGCAGACAGGAGACAGATACGCAGTATTTT. This gives the protein CASRQETDTQYF.

The rearrangement uses TRBV28 and TRBJ2-4; TRBD1 matches at 8 bases. The V gene's germline CDR1 is MDHEN and CDR2 SYDVKM. Trimming removed 2 bases from V and 1 base from J; junction bases left unmatched: 10. CDR3 length: 18 amino acids. CDR3 sequence (DNA): TGTGCCAGCAGTTTAGAACCCTTCCGACAGGGGGCCAAAAACATTCAGTACTTC. Its protein product is CASSLEPFRQGAKNIQYF.

The chain uses TRBV28 and TRBJ2-4, with D unclear. Germline values: CDR1 MDHEN, CDR2 SYDVKM. Trimming removed 3 bases at V and 10 bases at J, with 13 bases between. CDR3 length: 13 residues. DNA of the CDR3: TGTGCCAGCAGTTTGGTGGCAAACCCTATTCAGTACTTC. As protein: CASSLVANPIQYF.

This clone is a singleton in its sample. The chain couples TRBV2 to TRBJ2-2; 12 nucleotides line up with TRBD2. V shed 6 bases and J 5 bases; nucleotides not matched to a gene: 1. The CDR3 consists of 14 residues. Germline values: CDR1 SNHLY, CDR2 FYNNEI. The CDR3 protein is CASSGLAGTGELFF. The CDR3 nucleotides are TGTGCCAGCAGCGGACTAGCGGGAACCGGGGAGCTGTTTTTT. The full variable domain, completed using reference TRBV2 and TRBJ2-2, is EPEVTQTPSHQVTQMGQEVILRCVPISNHLYFYWYRQILGQKVEFLVSFYNNEISEKSEIFDDQFSVERPDGSNFTLKIRSTKLEDSAMYFCASSGLAGTGELFFGEGSRLTVL.

This clone was seen a single time. The genes are TRBV19 and TRBJ1-1; TRBD1 is a possible D gene (5 bases). CDR1 and CDR2 (germline): LNHDA, SQIVND (reference sequence). Trimming cost V 6 bases and J 7 bases, with 15 bases left between them. The CDR3 runs to 13 residues. CDR3 sequence (DNA): TGTGCCAGTAGAAAGGACATGGCTCTTGAAGCTTTCTTT. Its protein product is CASRKDMALEAFF.

The gene calls are TRBV5-1 and TRBJ2-7; 10 bases map to TRBD1. J gave up 1 base and V 1 base, and 5 bases lay outside the gene matches. This CDR3 has 16 amino acids. Germline CDR1 and CDR2: SGHRS and YFSETQ. CDR3 loop: CASSLYAGQGSYEQYF. The CDR3 DNA is TGCGCCAGCAGCTTGTATGCGGGACAGGGGTCCTACGAGCAGTACTTC.

The chain combines TRBV15 with TRBJ2-7, with 9 positions matching TRBD2. This CDR3 has 16 residues. In germline, CDR1 is LNHNV, CDR2 YYDKDF (reference sequence). Germline trimming cut 5 bases from V and 0 bases from J; bases unmatched to any gene: 8. CDR3 DNA: TGTGCCACCAGCGAGGGTTTAGCGGGAGCCTCCTACGAGCAGTACTTC. This gives the protein CATSEGLAGASYEQYF.

The CDR3 spells CASSRRELDGYTF. In DNA, the CDR3 is TGTGCCAGCAGCCGACGGGAACTCGATGGCTACACCTTC. V gene TRBV5-4 combines with J gene TRBJ1-2; no clear D gene. The CDR3 length is 13 residues. The V end lost 4 bases, the J end lost 6 bases, and 13 bases lay between the germline ends. Germline V gene lookup returns CDR1 SGHNT and CDR2 YYREEE (reference sequence).

V usage is TRBV19 and J usage is TRBJ1-1; D might be TRBD1 (5 bases). From germline, CDR1 is LNHDA and CDR2 SQIVND (reference sequence). V shed 5 bases and J shed 0 bases, with 10 bases lying between them. This CDR3 comprises 14 residues. The CDR3 spells CASSSRQMNTEAFF. As DNA, the CDR3 is TGTGCCAGTAGTTCGAGACAGATGAACACTGAAGCTTTCTTT. The variable domain in full, with the rest retrieved from reference TRBV19 and TRBJ1-1, is DGGITQSPKYLFRKEGQNVTLSCEQNLNHDAMYWYRQDPGQGLRLIYYSQIVNDFQKGDIAEGYSVSREKKESFPLTVTSAQKNPTAFYLCASSSRQMNTEAFFGQGTRLTVV.

The chain employs TRBV7-9 and TRBJ2-3; 7 nucleotides line up with TRBD2. The J segment lost 5 bases and the V segment lost 3 bases, leaving 8 bases of the junction unmatched. This CDR3 spans 15 amino acids. CDR1 is SEHNR, CDR2 FQNEAQ, per germline (reference sequence). The CDR3 bases are TGTGCCAGCAGCTTGGGGAGGGCCCGCTTAGATACGCAGTATTTT. Translation: CASSLGRARLDTQYF.

This clone came up a few times. Other nucleotide sequences in the sample specify the same CDR3. The V and J genes are TRBV14 and TRBJ1-2; weak D call: TRBD1 (6 bases). This CDR3 comprises 13 residues. V lost 4 bases and J 4 bases, leaving 10 bases between the germline ends. Germline assignment: CDR1 SGHDN and CDR2 FVKESK. The CDR3 DNA follows: TGTGCCAGCAGCCTCGGACAGTCCTATGGCTACACCTTC. It encodes CASSLGQSYGYTF.

The V and J genes are TRBV2 and TRBJ1-6; 7 positions match TRBD1. V lost 6 bases to trimming and J lost 6 bases; unmatched junction nucleotides: 5. This CDR3 spans 14 amino acids. The germline V gene has CDR1 SNHLY and CDR2 FYNNEI. The CDR3 spells CASSDREGNSPLHF. The CDR3, as DNA: TGTGCCAGCAGCGACAGGGAAGGTAATTCACCCCTCCACTTT.

The rearrangement uses TRBV18 and TRBJ2-7; 9 bases map to TRBD1. CDR1 KGHSH and CDR2 LQKENI come from the germline V gene. The CDR3 contains 14 residues. Germline trimming cut 3 bases from V and 3 bases from J; bases unmatched to any gene: 3. CDR3 protein: CASSPGTGNYEQYF. The CDR3 DNA sequence: TGTGCCAGCTCACCCGGGACAGGGAACTACGAGCAGTACTTC.

The chain joins TRBV28 to TRBJ1-4; D call uncertain. The germline CDR1 and CDR2 sequences are MDHEN and SYDVKM. Trimming removed 6 bases from V and 5 bases from J, with 7 bases in between. The CDR3 covers 12 residues. Written as DNA, the CDR3 is TGTGCCAGCAGCGAGCTCAATGAAAAACTGTTTTTT. Protein: CASSELNEKLFF. Full variable domain (missing parts from reference TRBV28 and TRBJ1-4): DVKVTQSSRYLVKRTGEKVFLECVQDMDHENMFWYRQDPGLGLRLIYFSYDVKMKEKGDIPEGYSVSREKKERFSLILESASTNQTSMYLCASSELNEKLFFGSGTQLSVL.

The rearrangement uses TRBV9 and TRBJ1-1; D ambiguous. Germline CDR1 is SGDLS and CDR2 is YYNGEE. V lost 3 bases and J lost 0, with 6 bases in between. The CDR3 spans 13 residues. In nucleotides, the CDR3 is TGTGCCAGCAGCGGGACTGTGAACACTGAAGCTTTCTTT. This sequence encodes CASSGTVNTEAFF.

The chain couples TRBV2 to TRBJ2-7; maybe TRBD1 (6 bases). Germline lookup yields CDR1 SNHLY and CDR2 FYNNEI. CDR3 length: 15 residues. Deletions cut 6 bases from V and 2 bases from J, with 17 bases between. The CDR3 here is CASSVGRGAPYEQYF. The CDR3 DNA reads as TGTGCCAGCAGCGTCGGCAGGGGTGCCCCCTACGAGCAGTACTTC. The variable domain in full, completed from reference TRBV2 and TRBJ2-7, reads EPEVTQTPSHQVTQMGQEVILRCVPISNHLYFYWYRQILGQKVEFLVSFYNNEISEKSEIFDDQFSVERPDGSNFTLKIRSTKLEDSAMYFCASSVGRGAPYEQYFGPGTRLTVT.

The chain is built from TRBV7-3 and TRBJ1-2; TRBD1 agrees at 7 bases. V was pared by 5 bases and J by 3 bases, with 3 bases of the junction left unmatched. The CDR3 runs to 13 residues. Per germline, CDR1 SGHTA and CDR2 FQGTGA. The chain's CDR3 is CASSLGTDYGYTF. The DNA of the CDR3 is TGTGCCAGCAGCCTCGGGACAGACTATGGCTACACCTTC.

The rearrangement joins TRBV27 to TRBJ1-6; 9 bases agree with TRBD1. Trimming cost V 5 bases and J 10 bases; bases outside gene matches: 6. The CDR3 is 14 residues long. CDR1 MNHEY and CDR2 SMNVEV come from the germline V gene (reference sequence). CDR3 region: CASSPTGGISPLHF. The CDR3 region has the DNA TGTGCCAGCAGTCCGACAGGGGGGATATCACCCCTCCACTTT.

This clone has only a few counts. The genes are TRBV4-2 and TRBJ1-6, with TRBD1 as a possible D gene (5 bases). This CDR3 has 15 residues. Germline-derived CDR1 and CDR2 are LGHNA and YNFKEQ. The V end was cut by 5 bases, the J end by 8 bases, with 16 bases between. The CDR3 protein is CASSEAGERDSPLHF. CDR3 DNA sequence: TGTGCCAGCAGCGAAGCGGGGGAAAGGGATTCACCCCTCCACTTT.

The J gene is TRBJ2-5, the V gene TRBV4-2; 8 bases match TRBD1. Trimming at V came to 2 bases and at J to 5 bases, leaving 7 bases not matched to a gene. The CDR3 is made up of 15 amino acids. Germline assignment: CDR1 LGHNA and CDR2 YNFKEQ. The CDR3 spells CASSQKTGVGETQYF. The CDR3 region has the DNA TGTGCCAGCAGCCAAAAGACAGGGGTTGGGGAGACCCAGTACTTC.

This clone has a handful of counts. The chain links TRBV28 to TRBJ1-4, with D possibly matching TRBD1 (5 bases). With 6 bases removed from V and 8 bases from J, the gap between germline ends came to 16 bases. The V gene's germline CDR1 is MDHEN and CDR2 SYDVKM. The length of the CDR3 is 14 residues. DNA for the CDR3: TGTGCCAGCAGGAACGGGGGAGGTAGGGAAAAACTGTTTTTT. Translating it yields CASRNGGGREKLFF.

V and J are TRBV30 and TRBJ2-5; D unclear. The V end lost 2 bases, the J end lost 5 bases, and 18 bases lay between the germline ends. Germline loops: CDR1 GTSNPN, CDR2 SVGIG (reference sequence). The length of the CDR3 is 15 residues. In DNA, the CDR3 is TGTGCCTGGAGTCTTTTGGGCTTTGATGGGGAGACCCAGTACTTC. Its protein product is CAWSLLGFDGETQYF.